A single sample is the source of the 5 T cell receptor beta chains below, sequenced in a study of cytotoxic CD8 clonotypes in ibrutinib-treated CLL. This table comes from immunoSEQ multiplex PCR, and its TCRdb copy is limited to in-frame clones, with some not included. The profile covers approximately 330,000 clones, with 80% appearing a single time and over 6.5% taken by the ten largest. Sample: PBMCs, taken before ibrutinib treatment. The receptors originated from a human donor with chronic lymphocytic leukemia.

The chain employs TRBV7-8 and TRBJ2-1; no reliable D call. The CDR3 spans 16 residues. Per germline, CDR1 SGHVS and CDR2 FQNEAQ. Trimming stripped 4 bases from V and 2 bases from J, with 15 bases between. In DNA, the CDR3 is TGTGCCAGCAGCTCCACGGCGCCTGGGCCCTACAATGAGCAGTTCTTC. This translates into CASSSTAPGPYNEQFF.

The rearrangement links TRBV7-8 to TRBJ2-7; 8 bases agree with TRBD2. Germline V gene lookup returns CDR1 SGHVS and CDR2 FQNEAQ. The V segment lost 5 bases and the J segment 0 bases; nucleotides outside the gene matches: 18. There are 19 residues in the CDR3. The CDR3 DNA follows: TGTGCCAGCAGCAAAAAGACAGTTCCAGGACTAGCTCCCTCCTACGAGCAGTACTTC. Translated: CASSKKTVPGLAPSYEQYF.

This chain uses TRBV6-5 with TRBJ2-7; TRBD2 is a possible D gene (5 bases). From germline, CDR1 is MNHEY and CDR2 SVGAGI. Trimming stripped 3 bases from V and 2 bases from J, with 11 bases between. CDR3 length equals 14 residues. CDR3 DNA: TGTGCCAGCAGTTATGAGCGGAACCCCTACGAGCAGTACTTC. Its translation: CASSYERNPYEQYF.

This chain joins TRBV20-1 and TRBJ1-2; D is undetermined. The CDR3 totals 10 residues. V lost 3 bases and J 8 bases, leaving 7 bases between the germline ends. Looked up from germline, CDR1 is DFQATT and CDR2 is SNEGSKA (reference sequence). The chain's CDR3 is CSASFGGYTF. CDR3 nucleotide sequence: TGCAGTGCTAGTTTTGGCGGCTACACCTTC.

The rearrangement links TRBV27 to TRBJ2-7, with D unresolved. V shed 2 bases and J shed 7 bases, with 12 bases lying between them. The CDR3 runs 13 residues. Looked up from germline, CDR1 is MNHEY and CDR2 is SMNVEV (reference sequence). CDR3 sequence (DNA): TGTGCCAGCAGTTTAGACCTGGGTGGGGAGCAGTACTTC. Residues: CASSLDLGGEQYF.